The 23 T cell receptor beta chains presented below share a single source sample, sequenced in a study of regulatory T cells in long-lasting Graves disease. Construction of TCR beta libraries relied on iRepertoire HTBI primers and on Arm-PCR targeting CDR3 regions. TCRdb itself ran the multiplex PCR reads through MiXCR, one entry per CDR3 protein. The sample lists under 300,000 distinct CDR3 sequences; about 20% were seen once. As to time point: newly diagnosed GD, antithyroid drugs for less than 3 months. TCR sequences were obtained from RNA taken from PBMCs. The same specimen was also included in a second study, on T cells in Graves' hyperthyroidism and ophthalmopathy.

Sequenced here: peripheral blood mononuclear cells (PBMCs), sampled at new diagnosis, from a patient treated with antithyroid drugs. The receptors shown here come from a woman in her twenties or thirties with Graves disease.

This clonotype occurred many times. CDR3 protein: CASSPVAEQFF. The CDR3 nucleotides read TGTGCCAGCAGCCCCGTGGCAGAGCAGTTCTTC. The rearrangement uses TRBV11-2 and TRBJ2-1; no firm D call. The CDR3 has 11 amino acids. The germline V and J ends were trimmed by 5 bases and 10 bases, with 9 bases remaining between them. Germline V gene lookup returns CDR1 SGHAT and CDR2 FQNNGV. Looking up the rest from reference TRBV11-2 and TRBJ2-1 gives the full variable domain: EAGVAQSPRYKIIEKRQSVAFWCNPISGHATLYWYQQILGQGPKLLIQFQNNGVVDDSQLPKDRFSAERLKGVDSTLKIQPAKLEDSAVYLCASSPVAEQFFGPGTRLTVL.

This clonotype was detected many times. The V call is TRBV3-1, the J call TRBJ1-3, with D unclear. The CDR3 covers 17 residues. V was pared by 0 bases and J by 0 bases, with 12 bases between. Looked up from germline, CDR1 is LGHDT and CDR2 is YNNKEL (reference sequence). CDR3 amino acids: CASSQESSIISGNTIYF. CDR3 nucleotides: TGTGCCAGCAGCCAAGAGTCGTCCATAATCTCTGGAAACACCATATATTTT.

This clonotype was counted once. This likely stems from a read error, as it lies one base from a far larger clone. Lacking the conserved final phenylalanine or tryptophan, this CDR3 likely reflects a read error. J is TRBJ1-1 and V is TRBV7-9, with no clear D. This CDR3 has 15 residues. Trimming stripped 5 bases from V and 4 bases from J, with 17 bases between. Per the germline V gene, CDR1 is SEHNR and CDR2 is FQNEAQ (reference sequence). The CDR3 bases are TGTGCCAGCAGCCCTTTGAGTGGCGGGCTCACTGAAGCTTTCTTA. It codes for CASSPLSGGLTEAFL.

This clonotype has a count of ten or more. The V and J genes are TRBV7-9 and TRBJ1-1; possible D gene TRBD1, 5 bases. Germline V gene lookup returns CDR1 SEHNR and CDR2 FQNEAQ (reference sequence). Trimming left V 5 bases short and J 5 bases short, with 18 bases between. The CDR3 length is 15 residues. The CDR3 DNA reads as TGTGCCAGCAGCCCCTTCTTTGGGGGAGGTACTGAAGCTTTCTTT. It translates to CASSPFFGGGTEAFF.

This clonotype has ten or more counts. The chain carries TRBV7-6 and TRBJ2-7, with a weak D call TRBD2 (6 bases). V lost 1 base, J lost 4 bases, and 14 bases lay in between. This CDR3 has 15 amino acids. CDR1 is SGHVS, CDR2 FNYEAQ, per germline. The CDR3 region has the DNA TGTGCCAGCAGCTTAGGGGGGACTTCTGTTTACGAGCAGTACTTC. It is translated as CASSLGGTSVYEQYF.

V and J are TRBV5-1 and TRBJ1-6, with D maybe TRBD1 (6 bases). V was trimmed by 1 base and J by 7 bases, leaving 18 bases between them. This CDR3 is built from 17 residues. CDR1 is SGHRS and CDR2 is YFSETQ in the germline V gene. The CDR3 DNA follows: TGCGCCAGCAGCTTGTTGGGGCAGGACAGTCCGAATTCACCCCTCCACTTT. Amino acid sequence: CASSLLGQDSPNSPLHF. Using reference TRBV5-1 and TRBJ1-6 for the parts outside the CDR3, the full variable domain is KAGVTQTPRYLIKTRGQQVTLSCSPISGHRSVSWYQQTPGQGLQFLFEYFSETQRNKGNFPGRFSGRQFSNSRSEMNVSTLELGDSALYLCASSLLGQDSPNSPLHFGNGTRLTVT.

The chain uses TRBV20-1 and TRBJ2-1; 10 positions agree with TRBD2. The CDR3 contains 15 residues. J gave up 1 base and V 6 bases, and 6 bases lay outside the gene matches. Germline V CDR1 and CDR2: DFQATT, SNEGSKA (reference sequence). The CDR3 spells CSASSGRRSYNEQFF. The CDR3 bases are TGCAGTGCGAGTAGCGGGAGGCGTTCCTACAATGAGCAGTTCTTC.

The rearrangement uses TRBV12-3 or TRBV12-4 and TRBJ2-2; D is unresolved. V was pared by 3 bases and J by 0 bases, with 8 bases between. The CDR3 extends over 15 amino acids. CDR3 sequence reads: CASSFYPANTGELFF. The DNA of the CDR3 is TGTGCCAGCAGTTTTTACCCCGCGAACACCGGGGAGCTGTTTTTT.

The chain couples TRBV6-1 to TRBJ2-4; 7 bases agree with TRBD1. V shed 6 bases and J 8 bases; nucleotides not matched to a gene: 13. The CDR3 consists of 15 residues. Germline lookup yields CDR1 MNHNS and CDR2 SASEGT. In nucleotides, the CDR3 is TGTGCCAGCAGACCGCGACAGGGCGATCGATACATTCAGTACTTC. Translation: CASRPRQGDRYIQYF.

This clonotype was seen ten or more times. The chain is built from TRBV2 and TRBJ1-2; D unclear. Trimming shortened V by 3 bases and J by 5 bases, and 7 bases separated the two germline ends. The CDR3 extends over 12 amino acids. The germline gives CDR1 SNHLY, CDR2 FYNNEI. CDR3 nucleotides: TGTGCCAGCAGTGAGAGGGTTTATGGCTACACCTTC. Translating gives CASSERVYGYTF.

This clonotype was seen at least ten times. The CDR3, as DNA: TGTGCCAGCAGCCAGGAGTATGCCGGGGAGCTGTTTTTT. This encodes CASSQEYAGELFF. J is TRBJ2-2 and V is TRBV3-1; D not resolved. Germline lookup yields CDR1 LGHDT and CDR2 YNNKEL (reference sequence). The V end was cut by 3 bases, the J end by 6 bases, with 8 bases between. The CDR3 totals 13 residues.

This clonotype showed up many times. The genes are TRBV7-2 and TRBJ2-7; D unresolved. The CDR3 has 14 amino acids. Trimming pared 1 base from V and 3 bases from J, leaving 10 bases between. Looked up from germline, CDR1 is SGHTA and CDR2 is FQGNSA. The CDR3 nucleotides are TGTGCCAGCAGCTTAGGGTGGAAAGACTACGAGCAGTACTTC. Its protein product is CASSLGWKDYEQYF.

The rearrangement joins TRBV20-1 to TRBJ1-1, with D tentatively TRBD1 (6 bases). Trimming removed 6 bases from V and 2 bases from J, with 25 bases in between. Germline V gene sequence: CDR1 DFQATT, CDR2 SNEGSKA (reference sequence). The CDR3 covers 17 residues. The CDR3 sequence: CSAQGSETPGGNTEAFF. CDR3 sequence (DNA): TGCAGTGCCCAGGGGTCCGAGACACCAGGAGGAAACACTGAAGCTTTCTTT.

Note on this clonotype: This may be a read error, as it is one base from a much larger clone. V usage is TRBV4-1 and J usage is TRBJ1-5, with D possibly matching TRBD1 (5 bases). The length of the CDR3 is 12 residues. From germline, CDR1 is MGHRA and CDR2 YSYEKL. V was trimmed by 4 bases and J by 9 bases, leaving 10 bases between them. In DNA form, the CDR3 reads TGCGCCAGCAGCCTCAGGGACGGGCCCCAGCATTTT. This encodes CASSLRDGPQHF.

Of note for this clonotype: A read error may be the cause here, since a much bigger clone is one base away. The rearrangement links TRBV6-2 or TRBV6-3 to TRBJ1-1; perhaps TRBD1 as D (5 bases). Germline-derived CDR1 and CDR2 are MNHEY and SVGEGT. The CDR3 runs 14 residues. CDR3 region: CVSSYGGMNTEAFF. DNA of the CDR3: TGTGTCAGCAGTTACGGGGGGATGAACACTGAAGCTTTCTTT.

This rearrangement joins TRBV2 to TRBJ2-7; 11 positions match TRBD1. Germline values: CDR1 SNHLY, CDR2 FYNNEI. This CDR3 is built from 14 residues. V lost 7 bases and J lost 4; bases outside the gene matches: 6. CDR3 nucleotides: TGTGCCAGCAATCGGGACAGGGGGTGGTACGAGCAGTACTTC. Its translation: CASNRDRGWYEQYF.

This clonotype has a count of ten or more. The junction departs from germline at one end; a sequencing error may be responsible. The chain carries TRBV3-1 and TRBJ2-7; D perhaps matches TRBD1 (5 bases). The CDR3 extends over 15 amino acids. The germline CDR1 and CDR2 sequences are LGHDT and YNNKEL (reference sequence). This CDR3 is CASSQANDRLYEQYF. The CDR3 nucleotides are TGCGCCAGCAGCCAAGCAAATGACAGACTCTACGAGCAGTACTTC.

This clonotype has ten or more counts. The chain uses TRBV20-1 and TRBJ2-7; 9 bases align to TRBD2. V shed 4 bases and J 4 bases; nucleotides not matched to a gene: 8. The CDR3 runs 14 residues. CDR1 DFQATT and CDR2 SNEGSKA come from the germline V gene (reference sequence). DNA of the CDR3: TGCAGTGCTAAGAAGGGACTAGCTGCATACGAGCAGTACTTC. It specifies CSAKKGLAAYEQYF.

This clonotype has a single count. A much larger clone differs by one base, so this may be a read error. Without the conserved terminal phenylalanine or tryptophan, this CDR3 likely stems from a read error. This chain uses TRBV11-2 with TRBJ1-4, with D uncertain. V gave up 3 bases and J gave up 0 bases, with 11 bases separating them. Germline V gene lookup returns CDR1 SGHAT and CDR2 FQNNGV. The CDR3 runs to 16 residues. The DNA of the CDR3 is TGTGCCAGCAGCTTCGGTTTTATTGCAACTAATGAAAAACTGTTTCTT. Residues: CASSFGFIATNEKLFL.

This clonotype was detected ten times or more. The rearrangement uses TRBV7-9 and TRBJ1-6; D uncertain. Trimming cost V 3 bases and J 7 bases, with 13 bases left between them. Germline values: CDR1 SEHNR, CDR2 FQNEAQ (reference sequence). The CDR3 consists of 15 residues. CDR3 nucleotide sequence: TGTGCCAGCAGCTTCGGTCGGAGTGAGAATTCACCCCTCCACTTT. Translating it yields CASSFGRSENSPLHF.

The rearrangement uses TRBV6-1 and TRBJ1-6, with D unclear. There are 16 residues in the CDR3. V lost 9 bases and J lost 0, with 15 bases in between. Germline-derived CDR1 and CDR2 are MNHNS and SASEGT. The chain's CDR3 is CASWTAFSSYNSPLHF. DNA of the CDR3: TGTGCCAGTTGGACGGCATTTAGCTCCTATAATTCACCCCTCCACTTT.

This clonotype appeared many times. The chain joins TRBV15 to TRBJ1-6; tentatively, D is TRBD1 (6 bases). The V end lost 3 bases, the J end lost 7 bases, and 13 bases lay between the germline ends. The germline V gene encodes CDR1 LNHNV and CDR2 YYDKDF (reference sequence). The CDR3 length is 15 residues. CDR3 sequence: CATSSLVRGNSPLHF. CDR3 DNA: TGTGCCACCAGCAGCTTGGTTAGGGGGAATTCACCCCTCCACTTT. Full variable domain (rest looked up from reference TRBV15 and TRBJ1-6): DAMVIQNPRYQVTQFGKPVTLSCSQTLNHNVMYWYQQKSSQAPKLLFHYYDKDFNNEADTPDNFQSRRPNTSFCFLDIRSPGLGDTAMYLCATSSLVRGNSPLHFGNGTRLTVT.

This clonotype came up many times. This chain joins TRBV14 and TRBJ2-7; 9 bases fit TRBD1. The ends lost 2 bases at V and 0 bases at J; junction bases unmatched: 8. Germline V gives CDR1 SGHDN, CDR2 FVKESK. The CDR3 is made up of 17 amino acids. The CDR3 sequence: CASSQRGQGTGSYEQYF. The CDR3 nucleotides read TGTGCCAGCAGCCAACGGGGACAGGGTACGGGCTCCTACGAGCAGTACTTC.